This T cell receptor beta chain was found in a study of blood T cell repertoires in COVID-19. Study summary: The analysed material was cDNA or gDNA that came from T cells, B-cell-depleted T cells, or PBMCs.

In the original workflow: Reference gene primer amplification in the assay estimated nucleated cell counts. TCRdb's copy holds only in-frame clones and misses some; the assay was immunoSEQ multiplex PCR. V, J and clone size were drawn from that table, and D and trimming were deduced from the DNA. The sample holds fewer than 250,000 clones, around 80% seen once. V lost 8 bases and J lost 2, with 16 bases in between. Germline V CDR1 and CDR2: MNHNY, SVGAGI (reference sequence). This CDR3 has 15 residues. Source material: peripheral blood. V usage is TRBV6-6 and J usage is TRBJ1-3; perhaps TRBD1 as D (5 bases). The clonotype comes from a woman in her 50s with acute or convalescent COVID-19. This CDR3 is CASGEPGRAGNTIYF. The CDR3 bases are TGTGCCAGCGGAGAGCCCGGCAGGGCTGGAAACACCATATATTTT.